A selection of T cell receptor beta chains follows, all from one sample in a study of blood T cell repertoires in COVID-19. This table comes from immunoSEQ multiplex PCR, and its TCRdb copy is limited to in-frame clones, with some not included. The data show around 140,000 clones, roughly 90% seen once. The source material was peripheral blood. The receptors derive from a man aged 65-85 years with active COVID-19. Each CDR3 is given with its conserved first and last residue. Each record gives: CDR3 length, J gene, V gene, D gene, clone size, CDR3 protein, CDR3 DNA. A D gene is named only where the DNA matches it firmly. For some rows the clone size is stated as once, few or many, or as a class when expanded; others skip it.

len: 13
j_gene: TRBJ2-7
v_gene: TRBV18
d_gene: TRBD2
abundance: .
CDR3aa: CASSQGEGYEQYF
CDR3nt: TGTGCCAGCTCCCAAGGGGAGGGCTACGAGCAGTACTTC

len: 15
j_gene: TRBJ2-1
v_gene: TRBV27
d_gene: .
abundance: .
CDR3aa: CASSVRLVSGNEQFF
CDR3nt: TGTGCCAGCAGTGTAAGACTAGTCTCAGGCAATGAGCAGTTCTTC

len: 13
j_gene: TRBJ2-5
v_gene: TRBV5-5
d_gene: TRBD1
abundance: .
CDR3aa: CASSAPGGETQYF
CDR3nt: TGTGCCAGCAGCGCGCCAGGGGGAGAGACCCAGTACTTC

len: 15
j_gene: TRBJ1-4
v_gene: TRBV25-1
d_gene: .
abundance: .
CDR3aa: CASSHAGHANEKLFF
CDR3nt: TGTGCCAGCAGCCACGCCGGACATGCCAATGAAAAACTGTTTTTT

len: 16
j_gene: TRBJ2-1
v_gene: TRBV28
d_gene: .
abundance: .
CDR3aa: CASTPNPGDSDNEQFF
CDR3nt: TGTGCCAGCACCCCCAATCCGGGTGACAGTGACAATGAGCAGTTCTTC

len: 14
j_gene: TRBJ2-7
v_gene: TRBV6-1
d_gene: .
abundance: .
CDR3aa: CASSEPNRVYEQYF
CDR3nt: TGTGCCAGCAGTGAACCCAACAGGGTGTACGAGCAGTACTTC

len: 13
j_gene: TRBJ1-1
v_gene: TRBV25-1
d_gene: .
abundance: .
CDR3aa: CASSEGENTEAFF
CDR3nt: TGTGCCAGCAGTGAAGGAGAGAACACTGAAGCTTTCTTT

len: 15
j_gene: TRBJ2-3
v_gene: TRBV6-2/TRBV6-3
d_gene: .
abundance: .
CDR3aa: CASSPQGSDTDTQYF
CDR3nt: TGTGCCAGCAGTCCACAGGGTTCGGACACAGATACGCAGTATTTT

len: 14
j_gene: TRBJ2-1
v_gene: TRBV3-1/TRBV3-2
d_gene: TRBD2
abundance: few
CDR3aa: CASSQAGLENEQFF
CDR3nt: TGTGCCAGCAGCCAAGCGGGACTAGAAAATGAGCAGTTCTTC

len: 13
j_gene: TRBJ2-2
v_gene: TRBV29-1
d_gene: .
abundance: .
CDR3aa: CSLADRLTGELFF
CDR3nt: TGCAGCCTCGCGGACAGACTTACCGGGGAGCTGTTTTTT

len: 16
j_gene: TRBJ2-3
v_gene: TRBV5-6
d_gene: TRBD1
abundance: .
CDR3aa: CASSLEGDRRGDTQYF
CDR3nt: TGTGCCAGCAGCTTGGAAGGGGACAGGAGGGGAGATACGCAGTATTTT

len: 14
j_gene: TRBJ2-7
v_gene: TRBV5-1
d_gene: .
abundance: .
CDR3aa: CASSLSSNSYEQYF
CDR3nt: TGCGCCAGCAGCTTGAGCTCGAACTCCTACGAGCAGTACTTC

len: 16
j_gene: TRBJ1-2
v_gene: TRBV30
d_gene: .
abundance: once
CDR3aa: CAWSVGGGGPNYGYTF
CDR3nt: TGTGCCTGGAGTGTGGGCGGTGGGGGCCCTAACTATGGCTACACCTTC

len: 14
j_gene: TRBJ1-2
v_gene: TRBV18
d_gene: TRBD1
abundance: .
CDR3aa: CASSRGQLNYGYTF
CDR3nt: TGTGCCAGCTCGCGGGGACAGCTCAACTATGGCTACACCTTC

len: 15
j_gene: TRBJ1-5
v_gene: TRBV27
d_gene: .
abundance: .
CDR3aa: CASRASTGPNQPQHF
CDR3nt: TGTGCCAGCAGAGCCTCGACAGGTCCCAATCAGCCCCAGCATTTT

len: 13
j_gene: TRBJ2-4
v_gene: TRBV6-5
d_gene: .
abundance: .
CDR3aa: CASSYTTANIQYF
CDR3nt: TGTGCCAGCAGTTACACCACAGCAAACATTCAGTACTTC